A single sample gave rise to the 10 T cell receptor beta chains below, sequenced in a study of T cells after yellow fever vaccination. TCRdb processed the 5' RACE reads anew with MiXCR; each CDR3 protein has one entry. Of 350,000 to 550,000 distinct CDR3 sequences in the sample, approximately 18% are singletons; the top ten hold 15% to 20%. Sequenced here: PBMCs, sampled before the yellow fever booster vaccination. The receptors come from a man younger than 35 who received the YFV17D yellow fever vaccine.

This clonotype was seen a few times. V usage is TRBV20-1 and J usage is TRBJ1-5; D possibly corresponds to TRBD1 (5 bases). The length of the CDR3 is 12 residues. The V and J ends lost 7 bases and 7 bases respectively, with 14 bases between them. Germline V lookup: CDR1 DFQATT, CDR2 SNEGSKA (reference sequence). The CDR3 protein is CSGQRGGQPQHF. In DNA form, the CDR3 reads TGCAGTGGGCAGAGGGGTGGCCAGCCCCAGCATTTT.

This clonotype was detected a few times. The V gene is TRBV12-3 or TRBV12-4, the J gene TRBJ1-1; D is possibly TRBD1 (6 bases). The CDR3 covers 13 residues. The V and J ends lost 3 bases and 11 bases respectively, with 16 bases between them. This CDR3 reads CASSLGRGQMAFF. CDR3 nucleotides: TGTGCCAGCAGTTTGGGCAGGGGACAAATGGCTTTCTTT.

The genes are TRBV7-9 and TRBJ2-5; D not resolved. Germline CDR1 is SEHNR and CDR2 is FQNEAQ (reference sequence). This CDR3 has 12 amino acids. Deletions cut 5 bases from V and 7 bases from J, with 11 bases between. CDR3 sequence reads: CASSQTIGTQYF. In DNA form, the CDR3 reads TGTGCCAGCAGCCAGACGATCGGGACCCAGTACTTC.

This clonotype came up many times. V is TRBV20-1 and J is TRBJ2-3; D possibly matches TRBD1 or TRBD2 (6 bases each). The CDR3 is 14 residues long. Per germline, CDR1 DFQATT and CDR2 SNEGSKA (reference sequence). Trimming shortened V by 4 bases and J by 1 base, and 12 bases separated the two germline ends. The CDR3 DNA is TGCAGTGCTATAAGGGGGGTGGGCACAGATACGCAGTATTTT. The encoded protein is CSAIRGVGTDTQYF.

This clonotype has more than one count but fewer than ten. The chain couples TRBV4-2 to TRBJ2-5, with D unclear. This CDR3 is built from 13 residues. V lost 4 bases to trimming and J lost 4 bases, with 10 bases between them. Looked up from germline, CDR1 is LGHNA and CDR2 is YNFKEQ. As DNA, the CDR3 is TGTGCCAGCAGCCTTGTGTCCGCAGAGACCCAGTACTTC. Its translation is CASSLVSAETQYF.

In this sample, this clonotype turned up many times. The chain employs TRBV16 and TRBJ2-5; D might be TRBD2 (6 bases). The V and J ends lost 0 bases and 7 bases respectively, with 12 bases between them. This CDR3 is 14 amino acids long. Germline lookup yields CDR1 KGHSY and CDR2 FQNENV. CDR3 protein: CASSQSGGSGTQYF. The CDR3 DNA reads TGTGCCAGCAGCCAATCAGGAGGGTCCGGGACCCAGTACTTC. The complete variable domain, with remaining parts taken from reference TRBV16 and TRBJ2-5, reads GEEVAQTPKHLVRGEGQKAKLYCAPIKGHSYVFWYQQVLKNEFKFLISFQNENVFDETGMPKERFSAKCLPNSPCSLEIQATKLEDSAVYFCASSQSGGSGTQYFGPGTRLLVL.

This clonotype turned up a few times. The chain links TRBV7-6 to TRBJ2-3, with 11 nucleotides matching TRBD2. The CDR3 has 14 amino acids. Germline-derived CDR1 and CDR2 are SGHVS and FNYEAQ. V was clipped by 7 bases and J by 3 bases; unmatched bases: 3. The CDR3 region is CASTPSGGTDTQYF. As DNA, the CDR3 is TGTGCCAGCACACCTAGCGGGGGGACAGATACGCAGTATTTT.

This clonotype appeared a few times. The rearrangement links TRBV10-3 to TRBJ2-2, with 10 positions matching TRBD1. Trimming at V came to 3 bases and at J to 7 bases, leaving 8 bases not matched to a gene. This CDR3 comprises 16 residues. From germline, CDR1 is ENHRY and CDR2 SYGVKD. CDR3 loop: CAISDLATGGLGELFF. In DNA form, the CDR3 reads TGTGCCATCAGTGACCTGGCGACAGGGGGCCTCGGGGAGCTGTTTTTT.

CDR3 sequence reads: CSVTTGFGGWSNEQFF. CDR3 nucleotides: TGCAGCGTTACGACAGGGTTCGGGGGTTGGTCCAATGAGCAGTTCTTC. This chain joins TRBV29-1 and TRBJ2-1; D is possibly TRBD1 (7 bases). With 5 bases removed from V and 6 bases from J, the gap between germline ends came to 23 bases. The CDR3 runs 16 residues. Germline loops: CDR1 SQVTM, CDR2 ANQGSEA.

The chain uses TRBV7-8 and TRBJ2-2, with D tentatively TRBD1 (6 bases). V was shortened by 8 bases and J by 7 bases, with 20 bases between the two germline ends. The CDR3 covers 15 residues. Germline CDR1 reads SGHVS; CDR2 reads FQNEAQ. CDR3 in amino acids: CASRGCRGNFGELFF. In DNA form, the CDR3 reads TGTGCCAGCCGAGGGTGCAGGGGTAATTTCGGGGAGCTGTTTTTT. The full variable domain, completed using reference TRBV7-8 and TRBJ2-2, is GAGVSQSPRYKVAKRGQDVALRCDPISGHVSLFWYQQALGQGPEFLTYFQNEAQLDKSGLPSDRFFAERPEGSVSTLKIQRTQQEDSAVYLCASRGCRGNFGELFFGEGSRLTVL.